The clone carrying this T cell receptor beta chain has just a few counts. This entry comes from a study of regulatory T cells in long-lasting Graves disease. Per germline, CDR1 SGHVS and CDR2 FQNEAQ. The CDR3 contains 17 residues. Losses at the gene ends were 1 base for V and 0 bases for J; bases not matched to a gene: 4. Time point defined: newly diagnosed GD, antithyroid drugs for less than 3 months. The TCR library used RNA extracted from PBMCs. According to the study, TCR beta libraries were built with iRepertoire HTBI primers and CDR3-region Arm-PCR. MiXCR, run by TCRdb on the multiplex PCR reads, gives a single entry per CDR3 protein. The sample consists of hundreds of thousands of distinct CDR3 sequences, approximately 13% of them appearing once. The same specimen was also included in a second study, on T cells in Graves' hyperthyroidism and ophthalmopathy. From that study: Graves' hyperthyroidism was deemed stable absent ophthalmopathy progression within 18 months.

This clonotype originated in a man aged 25 to 40 with Graves disease. This chain links TRBV7-8 with TRBJ1-4, with 8 nucleotides matching TRBD1. The sequences come from peripheral blood mononuclear cells (PBMCs), collected at new diagnosis, from a patient treated with antithyroid drugs. The CDR3 DNA reads as TGTGCCAGCAGCTTAGGGACAGGGCGGACAACTAATGAAAAACTGTTTTTT. This translates into CASSLGTGRTTNEKLFF. The variable domain in full, with the rest retrieved from reference TRBV7-8 and TRBJ1-4, is GAGVSQSPRYKVAKRGQDVALRCDPISGHVSLFWYQQALGQGPEFLTYFQNEAQLDKSGLPSDRFFAERPEGSVSTLKIQRTQQEDSAVYLCASSLGTGRTTNEKLFFGSGTQLSVL.